What follows is one TCR beta chain and its context. The antigen remains unidentified. Profiling relied on immunoSEQ multiplex PCR, and the TCRdb table lists in-frame clones only, not all of them. The table lists about 47,000 clones, 85% to 95% of them singletons. The CDR3 length is 16 residues. CDR1 and CDR2 from the germline V gene are SGHRS and YFSETQ. Losses at the gene ends were 4 bases for V and 4 bases for J; bases not matched to a gene: 10. The data belong to a study of graft-versus-host responses after intestinal transplantation. For the study at large: Multivisceral, liver-intestinal, or isolated intestinal grafts went to recipients. Uniformly, recipients were administered anti-thymocyte globulin induction with subsequent tacrolimus and steroids for approximately 3 years.

Study findings and constraints: Among recipient marrow samples, GvH clones were found; some appeared first in ileum or blood. After transplant, early declines in HvG clones were associated with peak levels of circulating GvH clones.

The clonotype originates from a human patient who received an intestinal transplant, so some T cells may come from the graft donor. The sequencing used PBMCs, collected approximately 360 days after intestinal transplant. The chain recombines TRBV5-1 with TRBJ2-5, with 10 positions matching TRBD2. Here the CDR3 DNA reads TGCGCCAGCAGCCCCGCTAGCGGGAGAGCGGCAGAGACCCAGTACTTC. Amino acid sequence: CASSPASGRAAETQYF.